Below, 14 T cell receptor beta chains from the same sample are listed, as sequenced in a study of T cells after posttransplantation cyclophosphamide. The data were produced by immunoSEQ multiplex PCR, yet TCRdb's version contains in-frame clones alone and is incomplete. In the table there are 66,000 or so clones, around 95% of which are singletons. The specimen sequenced was PBMCs. Receptors were obtained from a woman between 25 and 40 years old in good health and a related stem cell transplant donor.

On this clone: A junction end diverges from the germline sequence, so it may reflect a read error. The rearrangement uses TRBV28 and TRBJ2-7; D not certain. Germline CDR1 reads MDHEN; CDR2 reads SYDVKM. This CDR3 contains 14 residues. CDR3 DNA sequence: TGTGCCAGCAGTCACTGGGATCCCCCCTACGAGCAGCACTTC. It codes for CASSHWDPPYEQHF.

The chain uses TRBV4-1 and TRBJ2-3, with 7 bases fitting TRBD2. V dropped 4 bases and J dropped 4; count of bases not matched to a gene: 11. Per the germline V gene, CDR1 is MGHRA and CDR2 is YSYEKL. The CDR3 is 16 residues long. The CDR3 DNA is TGCGCCAGCAGCCTTGGACCGGGGGGACCTCCAGATACGCAGTATTTT. It specifies CASSLGPGGPPDTQYF.

V is TRBV30 and J is TRBJ2-7; 7 nucleotides match TRBD1. This CDR3 has 13 amino acids. J was trimmed by 2 bases and V by 3 bases; bases with no gene match: 4. CDR1 and CDR2 from the germline V gene are GTSNPN and SVGIG (reference sequence). Written as DNA, the CDR3 is TGTGCCTGGAGCCAGGGGGTCACCTACGAGCAGTACTTC. The encoded protein is CAWSQGVTYEQYF.

The chain links TRBV5-4 to TRBJ2-6; D is ambiguous. Trimming removed 1 base at V and 0 bases at J, with 5 bases between. The CDR3 totals 15 residues. Looked up from germline, CDR1 is SGHNT and CDR2 is YYREEE (reference sequence). The CDR3 coding sequence is TGTGCCAGCAGCTTGTCGAGCTCTGGGGCCAACGTCCTGACTTTC. Residues: CASSLSSSGANVLTF. Variable domain in full (rest from reference TRBV5-4 and TRBJ2-6): ETGVTQSPTHLIKTRGQQVTLRCSSQSGHNTVSWYQQALGQGPQFIFQYYREEENGRGNFPPRFSGLQFPNYSSELNVNALELDDSALYLCASSLSSSGANVLTFGAGSRLTVL.

This clone appeared a single time. V usage is TRBV5-1 and J usage is TRBJ2-5; 8 bases agree with TRBD1. This CDR3 spans 14 amino acids. V lost 4 bases and J lost 1; bases outside the gene matches: 3. Germline values: CDR1 SGHRS, CDR2 YFSETQ. The CDR3 coding sequence is TGCGCCAGCAGCGTGACAGGGGCCCAAGAGACCCAGTACTTC. Amino acid sequence: CASSVTGAQETQYF.

This sequence joins TRBV4-2 and TRBJ2-5; D is unclear. This CDR3 comprises 14 residues. CDR1 is LGHNA, CDR2 YNFKEQ, per germline. The ends were cut back, 1 base at V and 4 bases at J, with 10 bases in the middle. The CDR3 DNA sequence: TGTGCCAGCAGCCAAGTAGGTGGCGCAGAGACCCAGTACTTC. This encodes CASSQVGGAETQYF.

The genes are TRBV6-6 and TRBJ2-5; D not certain. Trimming pared 6 bases from V and 2 bases from J, leaving 16 bases between. This CDR3 is 15 amino acids long. CDR1 and CDR2 (germline): MNHNY, SVGAGI (reference sequence). The CDR3 DNA reads as TGTGCCAGCAGATTCGGTCTTTTTGGGCAAGAGACCCAGTACTTC. Amino acid sequence: CASRFGLFGQETQYF.

V gene TRBV5-1 combines with J gene TRBJ2-2, with TRBD1 matching 8 bases. CDR3 length: 17 residues. V gave up 4 bases and J gave up 6 bases; unmatched junction bases: 14. Germline CDR1 is SGHRS and CDR2 is YFSETQ. CDR3 nucleotide sequence: TGCGCCAGCAGCCCAATAAAGACAGGGGAGAGTCCCGGGGAGCTGTTTTTT. This translates into CASSPIKTGESPGELFF.

This chain connects TRBV11-3 to TRBJ2-1; 10 nucleotides match TRBD2. V lost 6 bases to trimming and J lost 0 bases; unmatched junction nucleotides: 5. CDR1 is SGHNT and CDR2 is YENEEA in the germline V gene. The length of the CDR3 is 16 residues. The CDR3 spells CASSKVAGGSYNEQFF. The CDR3, as DNA: TGTGCCAGCAGTAAAGTAGCGGGGGGCTCCTACAATGAGCAGTTCTTC.

CDR3 sequence reads: CAISEVKNQPQHF. CDR3 in DNA: TGTGCCATCAGTGAAGTTAAGAATCAGCCCCAGCATTTT. The rearrangement links TRBV10-3 to TRBJ1-5; D is uncertain. Germline V gene sequence: CDR1 ENHRY, CDR2 SYGVKD. Trimming shortened V by 3 bases and J by 4 bases, and 7 bases separated the two germline ends. This CDR3 comprises 13 residues.

The chain employs TRBV5-1 and TRBJ1-2; D gene ambiguous. CDR3 length: 13 amino acids. Trimming took off 4 bases at V and 4 bases at J, with 11 bases between the two ends. Germline CDR1 SGHRS, CDR2 YFSETQ. The CDR3: CASSEALIYGYTF. For the CDR3, the DNA is TGCGCCAGCAGCGAGGCCTTGATCTATGGCTACACCTTC.

V and J are TRBV19 and TRBJ1-3, with D unclear. The V gene's germline CDR1 is LNHDA and CDR2 SQIVND (reference sequence). Trimming stripped 2 bases from V and 5 bases from J, with 13 bases between. The CDR3 has 15 residues. The CDR3 protein is CASSISSGPRNTIYF. The CDR3 region has the DNA TGTGCCAGTAGTATATCCTCGGGTCCGAGAAACACCATATATTTT.

This clone was seen a single time. This rearrangement joins TRBV7-8 to TRBJ2-5; 10 bases are a match to TRBD1. The CDR3 is 14 amino acids. V dropped 3 bases and J dropped 5; count of bases not matched to a gene: 3. Germline CDR1 SGHVS, CDR2 FQNEAQ. The CDR3 nucleotides are TGTGCCAGCAGCTTTGGGACAGGGGTGGAGACCCAGTACTTC. Its translation is CASSFGTGVETQYF.

The table lists this clone with a few counts. The chain is built from TRBV4-3 and TRBJ2-6; D perhaps matches TRBD1 (5 bases). This CDR3 has 15 residues. V was clipped by 4 bases and J by 4 bases, with 11 bases between them. The V gene's germline CDR1 is LGHNA and CDR2 YSLEER. CDR3: CASSRLRGGANVLTF. CDR3 coding DNA: TGCGCCAGCAGCCGGCTAAGGGGCGGGGCCAACGTCCTGACTTTC.